The 16 T cell receptor beta chains in this list originate from one sample, sequenced in a study of identical twins. TCRdb recomputed calls from the 5' RACE reads with MiXCR, one row per CDR3 protein. The sample records roughly 230,000 distinct CDR3 sequences, about 8% being singletons. The same data also went into a second study, on yellow fever vaccine responses in identical twins.

Source material: CD8+ T cells sorted from blood. The receptors come from a woman aged 18 to 35 in good health.

The rearrangement uses TRBV7-2 and TRBJ2-7, with TRBD2 matching over 10 bases. This CDR3 spans 16 amino acids. Germline-derived CDR1 and CDR2 are SGHTA and FQGNSA. V trimming: 5 bases; J trimming: 0 bases; junction bases outside the gene matches: 7. In nucleotides, the CDR3 is TGTGCCAGCAGCGAAGGACTAGCGGACTACTCCTACGAGCAGTACTTC. It specifies CASSEGLADYSYEQYF.

J is TRBJ2-2 and V is TRBV7-2; D may be TRBD1 or TRBD2 (7 bases each). The CDR3 is made up of 15 amino acids. With 2 bases removed from V and 7 bases from J, the gap between germline ends came to 14 bases. From germline, CDR1 is SGHTA and CDR2 FQGNSA. The CDR3 nucleotides are TGTGCCAGCAGCTTAAGGGAGGGGGCTAACGGGGAGCTGTTTTTT. Its translation is CASSLREGANGELFF.

The chain employs TRBV20-1 and TRBJ2-7; 7 nucleotides match TRBD1. This CDR3 has 15 residues. V gave up 0 bases and J gave up 3 bases; unmatched junction bases: 8. Germline CDR1 reads DFQATT; CDR2 reads SNEGSKA (reference sequence). This CDR3 is CSARDREGAVYEQYF. In DNA form, the CDR3 reads TGCAGTGCTAGAGATAGAGAGGGGGCTGTCTACGAGCAGTACTTC.

The chain uses TRBV9 and TRBJ2-7; 10 nucleotides line up with TRBD1. The CDR3 has 14 residues. The ends lost 4 bases at V and 1 base at J; junction bases unmatched: 2. Germline CDR1 is SGDLS and CDR2 is YYNGEE. The chain's CDR3 is CASSRDRGSYEQYF. CDR3 sequence (DNA): TGTGCCAGCAGCCGGGACAGGGGATCCTACGAGCAGTACTTC.

The rearrangement joins TRBV7-8 to TRBJ2-5; no reliable D call. V was trimmed by 8 bases and J by 0 bases, leaving 16 bases between them. This CDR3 has 15 amino acids. Per germline, CDR1 SGHVS and CDR2 FQNEAQ. CDR3: CASELSLTDQETQYF. In DNA, the CDR3 is TGTGCCAGCGAGCTTAGCCTTACAGACCAAGAGACCCAGTACTTC. Based on the CDR3 plus reference TRBV7-8 and TRBJ2-5, the full variable domain is GAGVSQSPRYKVAKRGQDVALRCDPISGHVSLFWYQQALGQGPEFLTYFQNEAQLDKSGLPSDRFFAERPEGSVSTLKIQRTQQEDSAVYLCASELSLTDQETQYFGPGTRLLVL.

This clonotype appeared a few times. This chain connects TRBV20-1 to TRBJ2-7, with 12 bases identical to TRBD1. The V segment lost 5 bases and the J segment 4 bases; nucleotides outside the gene matches: 9. Germline-derived CDR1 and CDR2 are DFQATT and SNEGSKA (reference sequence). This CDR3 region has 15 residues. The CDR3 sequence: CSALYGDRGRYEQYF. Written as DNA, the CDR3 is TGCAGTGCTTTATATGGGGACAGGGGGCGGTACGAGCAGTACTTC.

This clonotype was detected a few times. This chain links TRBV24-1 with TRBJ2-1; D is perhaps TRBD1 or TRBD2 (5 bases each). Germline CDR1 is KGHDR and CDR2 is SFDVKD. The CDR3 consists of 16 residues. V was shortened by 5 bases and J by 10 bases, with 23 bases between the two germline ends. The CDR3 is CATSVGTNTFGGEQFF. The CDR3 DNA reads as TGTGCCACCAGTGTTGGGACGAACACGTTTGGGGGAGAGCAGTTCTTC.

This clonotype was detected many times. The J gene is TRBJ1-1, the V gene TRBV6-2 or TRBV6-3; D might be TRBD1 (5 bases). The germline V gene has CDR1 MNHEY and CDR2 SVGEGT. The CDR3 contains 13 residues. V was trimmed by 6 bases and J by 0 bases, leaving 8 bases between them. The CDR3 DNA is TGTGCCAGCAGATTAGGGGTGAACACTGAAGCTTTCTTT. It translates to CASRLGVNTEAFF.

This clonotype was seen at least ten times. This chain connects TRBV2 to TRBJ2-1, with 11 bases matching TRBD1. Germline CDR1 and CDR2: SNHLY and FYNNEI. With 3 bases clipped from V and 4 bases from J, the junction kept 2 bases outside the gene matches. CDR3 length: 15 residues. CDR3 loop: CASSDGTGGYNEQFF. In DNA, the CDR3 is TGTGCCAGCAGTGATGGGACAGGGGGATACAATGAGCAGTTCTTC.

The rearrangement uses TRBV7-2 and TRBJ2-7, with D unclear. CDR3 length: 15 residues. Per the germline V gene, CDR1 is SGHTA and CDR2 is FQGNSA. The ends were cut back, 5 bases at V and 3 bases at J, with 17 bases in the middle. CDR3 coding DNA: TGTGCCAGCAGCCCTTACTCCTTTCCTCTCTACGAGCAGTACTTC. Translated: CASSPYSFPLYEQYF.

This clonotype came up a few times. This chain uses TRBV7-9 with TRBJ2-7, with a possible D match to TRBD2 (6 bases). Germline V gives CDR1 SEHNR, CDR2 FQNEAQ (reference sequence). This CDR3 is 15 amino acids long. The V and J ends lost 5 bases and 6 bases respectively, with 20 bases between them. This CDR3 reads CASSTYSPGAGEQYF. In DNA, the CDR3 is TGTGCCAGCAGCACATACTCACCGGGAGCGGGCGAGCAGTACTTC.

This clonotype came up a few times. This chain joins TRBV10-3 and TRBJ2-1, with D unclear. The V end was cut by 2 bases, the J end by 10 bases, with 9 bases between. The CDR3 covers 12 residues. The germline V gene encodes CDR1 ENHRY and CDR2 SYGVKD. CDR3 nucleotides: TGTGCCATCAGTGAGGAACTTATCGAGCAGTTCTTC. This sequence encodes CAISEELIEQFF.

Regarding this clonotype: The CDR3 carries no conserved terminal phenylalanine or tryptophan, so it likely arises from a read error. V is TRBV4-3 and J is TRBJ2-1, with D unresolved. The CDR3 loop spans 17 amino acids. Germline assignment: CDR1 LGHNA and CDR2 YSLEER. V shed 0 bases and J shed 2 bases, with 14 bases lying between them. The CDR3 sequence is CASSQDPSSGAYNEQFL. CDR3 DNA sequence: TGCGCCAGCAGCCAAGATCCCAGCTCAGGTGCCTACAATGAGCAGTTCCTC.

This clonotype appeared a few times. This chain connects TRBV4-1 to TRBJ2-3; unclear D gene. This CDR3 has 14 residues. Trimming cost V 3 bases and J 5 bases, with 12 bases left between them. Germline CDR1 is MGHRA and CDR2 is YSYEKL. CDR3 sequence reads: CASSHSQKEDTQYF. In DNA, the CDR3 is TGCGCCAGCAGCCATTCCCAAAAGGAAGATACGCAGTATTTT.

This clonotype was seen ten or more times. The gene calls are TRBV4-1 and TRBJ2-7, with TRBD2 matching 7 bases. CDR3 size: 13 residues. V lost 4 bases to trimming and J lost 7 bases; unmatched junction nucleotides: 7. Germline assignment: CDR1 MGHRA and CDR2 YSYEKL. The CDR3 region is CASSLGLGLEQYF. CDR3 DNA: TGCGCCAGCAGCCTAGGACTGGGACTAGAGCAGTACTTC.

This clonotype was picked up a small number of times. The chain carries TRBV29-1 and TRBJ2-1; either TRBD1 or TRBD2 may fit D (5 bases each). The CDR3 covers 12 residues. Germline CDR1 and CDR2: SQVTM and ANQGSEA. The V and J ends lost 1 base and 10 bases respectively, with 11 bases between them. The CDR3, as DNA: TGCAGCGTTGAAGTAAGCCGGGACGAGCAGTTCTTC. This encodes CSVEVSRDEQFF.